This T cell receptor beta chain was obtained from a study of CD8 T cells in ankylosing spondylitis. General observations from the study: Reports say disease-linked clones showed up significantly more in matched ankylosing spondylitis synovial fluid. A TCR beta motif made of roughly eight highly homologous variants seemed typical of ankylosing spondylitis blood. Some motif variants had been reported before (in reactive arthritis synovial fluid and blood).

With regard to this clonotype: Its specificity is not known.

Library preparation for TCR beta used quantitative 5'-RACE with molecular barcodes. TCRdb re-called the 5' RACE reads through MiXCR, storing one row per CDR3 protein. The sample has 200,000 to 250,000 distinct CDR3 sequences; under 30% are singletons. This CDR3 region has 16 residues. The junction had 6 bases not matched to a gene; V was cut back by 0 bases and J by 1 base. Looked up from germline, CDR1 is SGHRS and CDR2 is YFSETQ. This TCR derives from a male donor with ankylosing spondylitis or in good health (not recorded which). The chain couples TRBV5-1 to TRBJ2-7; the match to TRBD2 covers 8 bases. The sequencing sample was made of blood, either unsorted or a sorted T cell fraction (not recorded which). The CDR3 sequence: CASSLDGSGRSYEQYF. In DNA, the CDR3 is TGCGCCAGCAGCTTGGACGGGAGCGGGAGATCCTACGAGCAGTACTTC.